Below, one T cell receptor beta chain is given with its context. Its cognate antigen is unknown. Each sorted fraction was over 95% pure. The data stem from a study of beta chain features in type 1 diabetes. Background on the study: There was similarity between patients and healthy donors in age, gender and cell yields. The number of sorted cells examined across all samples was 107,917,701.

The authors reverse transcribed all of the isolated RNA, so sequencing captured expressed TCRB transcripts. Data came from immunoSEQ multiplex PCR; TCRdb stores just in-frame clones and leaves some out. The sample shows 95,000 to 150,000 clones, roughly 15% of them seen only once. Germline CDR1 and CDR2: SGHTA and FQGNSA. This CDR3 spans 14 amino acids. The V end was cut by 1 base, the J end by 4 bases, with 10 bases between. Study-wide results and limits: Shorter TCRB CDR3s, moderately but significantly so, marked every one of the four CD4+ subsets in Type 1 diabetes patients. Lower insertion and higher deletion counts appeared at VDJ junctions in type 1 diabetes patients.

The chain combines TRBV7-2 with TRBJ1-2; D is undetermined. Sequenced: central memory CD4+ T cells from blood. The sequence was obtained from a man younger than 40 with type 1 diabetes. CDR3 in amino acids: CASSLVPAPYGYTF. The CDR3 DNA is TGTGCCAGCAGCTTAGTCCCAGCCCCCTATGGCTACACCTTC.